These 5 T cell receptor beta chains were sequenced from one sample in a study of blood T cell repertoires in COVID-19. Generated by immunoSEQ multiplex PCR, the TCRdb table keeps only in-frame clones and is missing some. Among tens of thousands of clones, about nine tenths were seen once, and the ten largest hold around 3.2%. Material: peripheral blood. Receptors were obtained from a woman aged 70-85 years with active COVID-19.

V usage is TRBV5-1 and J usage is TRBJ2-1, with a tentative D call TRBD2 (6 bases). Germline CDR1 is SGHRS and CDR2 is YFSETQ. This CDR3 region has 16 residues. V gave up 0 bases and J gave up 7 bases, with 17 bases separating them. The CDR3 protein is CASSLEWGGTGNEQFF. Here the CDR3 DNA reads TGCGCCAGCAGCTTGGAATGGGGCGGGACGGGTAATGAGCAGTTCTTC.

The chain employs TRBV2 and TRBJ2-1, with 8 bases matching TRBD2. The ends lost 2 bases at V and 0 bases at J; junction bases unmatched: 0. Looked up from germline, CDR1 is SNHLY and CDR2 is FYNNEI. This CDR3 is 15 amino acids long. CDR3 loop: CASSESGSSYNEQFF. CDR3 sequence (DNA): TGTGCCAGCAGTGAAAGCGGGAGCTCCTACAATGAGCAGTTCTTC.

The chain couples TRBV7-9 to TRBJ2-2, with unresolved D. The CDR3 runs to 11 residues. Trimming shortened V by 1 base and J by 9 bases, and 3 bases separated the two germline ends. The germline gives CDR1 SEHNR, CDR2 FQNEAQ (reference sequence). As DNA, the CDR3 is TGTGCCAGCAGCTTAGTATGGGAGCTGTTTTTT. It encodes CASSLVWELFF.

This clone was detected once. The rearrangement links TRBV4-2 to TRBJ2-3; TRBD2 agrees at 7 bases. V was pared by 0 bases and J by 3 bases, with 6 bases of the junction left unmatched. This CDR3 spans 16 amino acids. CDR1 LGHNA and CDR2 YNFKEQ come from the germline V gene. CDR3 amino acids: CASSQDTSALTDTQYF. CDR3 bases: TGTGCCAGCAGCCAAGATACTAGCGCCTTAACAGATACGCAGTATTTT.

In DNA form, the CDR3 reads TGCGCCAGCAGCCTCCGGGACAGGGGCACCGGGGAGCTGTTTTTT. This translates into CASSLRDRGTGELFF. The chain carries TRBV5-1 and TRBJ2-2; 10 bases map to TRBD1. Germline V gene sequence: CDR1 SGHRS, CDR2 YFSETQ. The length of the CDR3 is 15 residues. The V segment lost 4 bases and the J segment 4 bases; nucleotides outside the gene matches: 4.